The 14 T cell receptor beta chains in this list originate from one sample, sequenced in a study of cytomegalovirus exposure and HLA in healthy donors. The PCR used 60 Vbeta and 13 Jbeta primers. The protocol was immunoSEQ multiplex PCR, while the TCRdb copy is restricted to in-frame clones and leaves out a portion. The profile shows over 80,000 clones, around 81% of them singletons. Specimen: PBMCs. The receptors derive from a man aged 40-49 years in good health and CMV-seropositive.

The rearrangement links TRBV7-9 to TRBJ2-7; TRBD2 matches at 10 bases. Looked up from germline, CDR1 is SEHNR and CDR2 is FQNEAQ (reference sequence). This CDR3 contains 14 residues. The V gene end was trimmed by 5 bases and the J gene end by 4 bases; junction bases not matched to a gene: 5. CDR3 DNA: TGTGCCAGCAGCCAGGGACTAGCGAGATACGAGCAGTACTTC. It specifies CASSQGLARYEQYF.

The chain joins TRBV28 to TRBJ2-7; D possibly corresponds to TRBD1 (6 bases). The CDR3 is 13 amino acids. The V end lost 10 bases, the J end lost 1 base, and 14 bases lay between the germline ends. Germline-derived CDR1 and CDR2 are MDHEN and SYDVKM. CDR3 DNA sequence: TGTGCCATCGATTCCGGGACATCCTACGAGCAGTACTTC. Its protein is CAIDSGTSYEQYF.

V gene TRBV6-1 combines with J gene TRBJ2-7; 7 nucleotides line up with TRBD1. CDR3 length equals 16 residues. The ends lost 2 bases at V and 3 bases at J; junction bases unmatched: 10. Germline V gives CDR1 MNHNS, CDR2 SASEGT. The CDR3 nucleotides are TGTGCCAGCAGTGAACATCCCGCGACAGGGATCTACGAGCAGTACTTC. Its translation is CASSEHPATGIYEQYF.

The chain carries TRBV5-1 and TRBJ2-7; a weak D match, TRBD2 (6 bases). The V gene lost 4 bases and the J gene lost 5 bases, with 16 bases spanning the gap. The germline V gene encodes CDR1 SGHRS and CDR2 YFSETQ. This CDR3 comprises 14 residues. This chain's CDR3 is CASSQGLDQDEQYF. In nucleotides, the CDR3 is TGCGCCAGCAGCCAGGGACTGGATCAGGACGAGCAGTACTTC. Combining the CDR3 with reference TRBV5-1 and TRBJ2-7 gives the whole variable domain KAGVTQTPRYLIKTRGQQVTLSCSPISGHRSVSWYQQTPGQGLQFLFEYFSETQRNKGNFPGRFSGRQFSNSRSEMNVSTLELGDSALYLCASSQGLDQDEQYFGPGTRLTVT.

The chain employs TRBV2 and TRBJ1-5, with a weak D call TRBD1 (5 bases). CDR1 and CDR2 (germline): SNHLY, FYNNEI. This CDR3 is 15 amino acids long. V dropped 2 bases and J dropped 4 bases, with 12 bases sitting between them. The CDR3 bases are TGTGCCAGCAGTGAAATGACAGCTATTAATCAGCCCCAGCATTTT. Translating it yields CASSEMTAINQPQHF.

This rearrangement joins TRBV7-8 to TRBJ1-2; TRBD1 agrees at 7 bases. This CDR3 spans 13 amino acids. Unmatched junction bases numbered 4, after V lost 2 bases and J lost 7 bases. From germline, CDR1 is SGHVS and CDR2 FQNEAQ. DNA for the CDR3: TGTGCCAGCAGCTTAACAGGGGACGTTGGCTACACCTTC. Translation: CASSLTGDVGYTF.

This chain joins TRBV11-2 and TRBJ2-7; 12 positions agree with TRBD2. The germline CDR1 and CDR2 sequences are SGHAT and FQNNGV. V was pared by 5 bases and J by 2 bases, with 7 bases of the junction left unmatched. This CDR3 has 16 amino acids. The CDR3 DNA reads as TGTGCCAGCAGCGCACTAGCGGGAGGTGTTCCCTACGAGCAGTACTTC. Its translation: CASSALAGGVPYEQYF.

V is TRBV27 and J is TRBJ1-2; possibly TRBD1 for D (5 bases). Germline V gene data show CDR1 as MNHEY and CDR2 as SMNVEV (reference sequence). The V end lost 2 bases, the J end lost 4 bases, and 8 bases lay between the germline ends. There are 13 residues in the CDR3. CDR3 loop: CASSLQGVYGYTF. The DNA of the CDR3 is TGTGCCAGCAGTTTACAGGGTGTCTATGGCTACACCTTC.

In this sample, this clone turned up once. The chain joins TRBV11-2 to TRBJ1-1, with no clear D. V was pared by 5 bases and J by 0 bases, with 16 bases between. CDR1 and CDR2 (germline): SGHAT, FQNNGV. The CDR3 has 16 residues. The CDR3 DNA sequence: TGTGCCAGCAGCCCTAAACTTCAAGCGATGAACACTGAAGCTTTCTTT. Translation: CASSPKLQAMNTEAFF.

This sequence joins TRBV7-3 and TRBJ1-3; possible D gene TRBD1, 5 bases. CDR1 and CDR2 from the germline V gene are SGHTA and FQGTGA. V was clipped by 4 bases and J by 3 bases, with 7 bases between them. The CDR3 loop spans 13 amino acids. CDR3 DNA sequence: TGTGCCAGCAGCTCGGGACTTGGAAACACCATATATTTT. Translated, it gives CASSSGLGNTIYF.

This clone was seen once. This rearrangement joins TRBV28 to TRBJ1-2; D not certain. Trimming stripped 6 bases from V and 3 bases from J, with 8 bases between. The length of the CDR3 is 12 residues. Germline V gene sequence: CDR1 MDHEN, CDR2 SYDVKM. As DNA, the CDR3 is TGTGCCAGCAGCATCCAGGACTATGGCTACACCTTC. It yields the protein CASSIQDYGYTF.

This CDR3 reads CAWSSIVWEKLFF. CDR3 nucleotide sequence: TGTGCCTGGAGTTCCATAGTGTGGGAAAAACTGTTTTTT. The V and J genes are TRBV30 and TRBJ1-4; D call uncertain. V lost 2 bases to trimming and J lost 8 bases, with 12 bases between them. CDR1 is GTSNPN and CDR2 is SVGIG in the germline V gene (reference sequence). This CDR3 spans 13 amino acids.

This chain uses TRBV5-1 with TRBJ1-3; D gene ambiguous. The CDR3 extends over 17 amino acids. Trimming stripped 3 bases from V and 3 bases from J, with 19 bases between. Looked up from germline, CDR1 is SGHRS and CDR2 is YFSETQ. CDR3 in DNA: TGCGCCAGCAGCTCCCTTCCCCGCGGGCTCCTTGGAAACACCATATATTTT. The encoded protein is CASSSLPRGLLGNTIYF.

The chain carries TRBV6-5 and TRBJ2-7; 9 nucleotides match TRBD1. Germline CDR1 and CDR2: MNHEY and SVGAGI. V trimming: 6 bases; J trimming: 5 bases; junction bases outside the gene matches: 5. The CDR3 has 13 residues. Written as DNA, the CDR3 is TGTGCCAGCAGACCCGGGACAGGGAACGAGCAGTACTTC. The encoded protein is CASRPGTGNEQYF.